The clone carrying this T cell receptor beta chain was seen a few times. Its target is unknown. CDR3 length: 14 amino acids. Combining a sample-barcoded 5' primer with a J-beta primer mix, a second PCR ran for roughly 7 to 11 cycles. TCRdb used MiXCR to reprocess the 5' RACE reads, holding one entry per CDR3 protein. Of hundreds of thousands of distinct CDR3 sequences in the sample, around a fifth were seen once. This entry is derived from a study of blood T cells in healthy people across ages. Notes on the study in general: Across samples, TCR beta diversity tracked strongly with naive T cell percentage.

The V gene is TRBV12-3 or TRBV12-4, the J gene TRBJ2-5; perhaps TRBD1 as D (5 bases). The end of the DNA aligns better with TRBJ2-7, so the J call may be wrong. This clonotype was sampled from a man between 65 and 80 years old in good health. The sample comprised blood. The CDR3: CASSLKVPGNEQYF. The CDR3, as DNA: TGTGCCAGCAGCCTGAAGGTTCCAGGGAACGAGCAGTACTTC.